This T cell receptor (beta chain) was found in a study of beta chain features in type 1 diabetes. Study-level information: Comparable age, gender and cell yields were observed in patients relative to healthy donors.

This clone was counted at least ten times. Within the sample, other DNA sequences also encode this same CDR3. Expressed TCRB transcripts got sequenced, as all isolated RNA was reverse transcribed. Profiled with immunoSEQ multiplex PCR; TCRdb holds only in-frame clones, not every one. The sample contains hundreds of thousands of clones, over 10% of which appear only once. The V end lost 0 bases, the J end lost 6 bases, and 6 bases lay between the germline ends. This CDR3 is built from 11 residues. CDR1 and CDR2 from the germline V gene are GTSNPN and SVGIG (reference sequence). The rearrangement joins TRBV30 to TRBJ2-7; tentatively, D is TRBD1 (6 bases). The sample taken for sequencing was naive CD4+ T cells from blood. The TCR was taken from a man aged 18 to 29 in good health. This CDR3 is CAWSVGGEQYF. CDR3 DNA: TGTGCCTGGAGTGTAGGGGGCGAGCAGTACTTC.